A selection of T cell receptor beta chains follows, all from one sample in a study of OX40 agonist ivuxolimab in advanced cancers. Sequencing was performed with immunoSEQ multiplex PCR; in TCRdb, only in-frame clones are kept and a portion is missing. Seen here are approximately 79,000 clones, approximately 83% observed once, and the top ten hold around 3.2%. Here the sequenced sample was CD4+ or CD8+ T cells sorted from blood, taken in a trial of the OX40 agonist ivuxolimab. These receptors were taken from an adult with an advanced solid tumor such as melanoma, head and neck, liver or kidney cancer. Each CDR3 is given with its conserved first and last residue. Fields, in order: clone size, V gene, D gene, J gene, CDR3 DNA, CDR3 protein. D genes are given only for firm matches. The size field is filled for only some rows; it gives once, few, many or a size class.

NA	TRBV18	TRBD1	TRBJ1-1	TGTGCCAGCTCACCAATGGGGACAGGGAGAGCTACTGAAGCTTTCTTT	CASSPMGTGRATEAFF
medium-sized	TRBV27	NA	TRBJ1-2	TGTGCCAGCAGTTTATCCCCGCAGGGTAAACTTAACTATGGCTACACCTTC	CASSLSPQGKLNYGYTF
NA	TRBV18	NA	TRBJ1-1	TGTGCCAGCTCACCACCCCGGGGGAATCGGCATAGTACCGCTGAAGCTTTCTTT	CASSPPRGNRHSTAEAFF
few	TRBV25-1	NA	TRBJ1-4	TGTGCCAGCAGTCCCCGTGACTCAGGTGTTAATGAAAAACTGTTTTTT	CASSPRDSGVNEKLFF
NA	TRBV2	NA	TRBJ1-5	TGTGCCAGCAGTGAACAGGGAAAAGGCAATCAGCTCCAGCATTTT	CASSEQGKGNQLQHF
NA	TRBV2	NA	TRBJ1-5	TGTGCCAGCAGTGAATCGGTGTGGGCAGGGGAAAAACCCCAGCATTTT	CASSESVWAGEKPQHF
NA	TRBV9	TRBD1	TRBJ2-5	TGTGCCAGCAGCGTAGTGGACAGGCCCTCCGGGGCCCAGTACTTC	CASSVVDRPSGAQYF
few	TRBV12-5	NA	TRBJ1-4	TGTGCTAGTGGTTTGGTACTGGAGTCGAAACTGTTTTTT	CASGLVLESKLFF
NA	TRBV5-1	TRBD1	TRBJ2-5	TGCGCCAGCAGCTACCAGGGGGCCCAAGAGACCCAGTACTTC	CASSYQGAQETQYF
NA	TRBV7-2	NA	TRBJ1-5	TGTGCCAGCAGCTTAGCGCTGCGGGGGTGGGATAGCAATCAGCCCCAGCATTTT	CASSLALRGWDSNQPQHF
NA	TRBV4-1	TRBD1	TRBJ2-1	TGCGCCAGCAGCCAGTCTCGGCTTCGGGACAGGTACCCCAGGGGGCAGTTCTTC	CASSQSRLRDRYPRGQFF
NA	TRBV19	NA	TRBJ2-1	TGTGCCAGTAGTAGGCAGGGGACGAGCTCCTACAATGAGCAGTTCTTC	CASSRQGTSSYNEQFF
NA	TRBV29-1	NA	TRBJ1-2	TGCAGCGTTGAAGAACAGGGTTATATTTATGGCTACACCTTC	CSVEEQGYIYGYTF
NA	TRBV4-2	NA	TRBJ1-2	TGTGCCAGCAGCCAAGATAAAACAGGCGGCTATGGCTACACCTTC	CASSQDKTGGYGYTF
NA	TRBV27	TRBD1	TRBJ1-3	TGTGCCAGCAGTCCCCGACAGGGGGCTAATGGAAACACCATATATTTT	CASSPRQGANGNTIYF